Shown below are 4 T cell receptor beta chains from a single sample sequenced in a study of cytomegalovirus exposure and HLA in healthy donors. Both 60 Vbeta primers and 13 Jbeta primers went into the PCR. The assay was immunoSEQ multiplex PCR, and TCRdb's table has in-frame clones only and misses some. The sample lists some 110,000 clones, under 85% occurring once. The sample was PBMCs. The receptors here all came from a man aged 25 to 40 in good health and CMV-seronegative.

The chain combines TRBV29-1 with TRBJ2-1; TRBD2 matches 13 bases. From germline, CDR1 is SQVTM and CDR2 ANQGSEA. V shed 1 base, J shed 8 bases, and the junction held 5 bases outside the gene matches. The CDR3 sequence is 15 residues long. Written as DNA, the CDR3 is TGCAGCGTTGAAGGGACTAGCGGGAGTGCGTATGAGCAGTTCTTC. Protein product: CSVEGTSGSAYEQFF.

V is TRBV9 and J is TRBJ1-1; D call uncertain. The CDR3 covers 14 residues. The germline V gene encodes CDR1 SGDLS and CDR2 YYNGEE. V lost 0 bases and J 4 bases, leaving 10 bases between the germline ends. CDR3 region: CASSVEEGTTEAFF. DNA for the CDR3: TGTGCCAGCAGCGTAGAGGAGGGCACCACTGAAGCTTTCTTT.

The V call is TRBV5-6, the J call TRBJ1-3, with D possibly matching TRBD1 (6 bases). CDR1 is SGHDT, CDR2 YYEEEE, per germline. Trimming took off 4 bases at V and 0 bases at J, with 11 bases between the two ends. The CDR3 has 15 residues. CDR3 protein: CASSKRGYSGNTIYF. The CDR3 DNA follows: TGTGCCAGCAGCAAGAGGGGGTACTCTGGAAACACCATATATTTT.

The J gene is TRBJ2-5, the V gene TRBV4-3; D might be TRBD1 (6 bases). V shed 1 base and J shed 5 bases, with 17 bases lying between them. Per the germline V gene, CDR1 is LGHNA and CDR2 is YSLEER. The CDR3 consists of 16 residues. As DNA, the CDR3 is TGCGCCAGCAGCCAAGTTACGGCAGGGGCCGGGGAGACCCAGTACTTC. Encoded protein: CASSQVTAGAGETQYF.